Listed below are T cell receptor beta chains from one sample, sequenced in a study of cytomegalovirus exposure and HLA in healthy donors. The table came from immunoSEQ multiplex PCR; TCRdb's copy has only in-frame clones and leaves some out. The table lists about 140,000 clones, about 80% of them singletons. The sample taken for sequencing was PBMCs. All receptors derive from a woman aged 18-29 years in good health and CMV-seropositive. Each CDR3 is given with its conserved first and last residue. The order of the fields is J gene, clone size, V gene, D gene, CDR3 protein, CDR3 DNA. A D gene is named only where the DNA matches it firmly. Clone size is shown for a subset of rows, as once, few, many or a class of expanded clone.

J: TRBJ2-5
size: NA
V: TRBV6-1
D: NA
CDR3: CASRDFQETQYF
DNA: TGTGCCAGCAGGGACTTTCAAGAGACCCAGTACTTC

J: TRBJ2-2
size: NA
V: TRBV15
D: NA
CDR3: CATSPPGGFDPGTGELFF
DNA: TGTGCCACCAGCCCCCCCGGAGGTTTTGATCCGGGCACCGGGGAGCTGTTTTTT

J: TRBJ2-1
size: once
V: TRBV4-2
D: TRBD2
CDR3: CASSQVTSGGGTIGEQFF
DNA: TGTGCCAGCAGCCAAGTGACTAGCGGGGGGGGTACAATAGGTGAGCAGTTCTTC

J: TRBJ2-3
size: NA
V: TRBV5-1
D: TRBD2
CDR3: CASSLEASGGSTDTQYF
DNA: TGCGCCAGCAGCTTGGAGGCTAGCGGGGGGTCCACAGATACGCAGTATTTT

J: TRBJ2-1
size: NA
V: TRBV11-1
D: TRBD2
CDR3: CASRGGGVGYNEQFF
DNA: TGTGCCAGCAGGGGCGGGGGGGTCGGTTACAATGAGCAGTTCTTC

J: TRBJ2-7
size: NA
V: TRBV30
D: TRBD2
CDR3: CAWSVLGLASHEQYF
DNA: TGTGCCTGGAGTGTCCTGGGACTAGCGAGTCACGAGCAGTACTTC

J: TRBJ1-2
size: NA
V: TRBV27
D: NA
CDR3: CASSLLGRGGGYTF
DNA: TGTGCCAGCAGTTTGCTTGGCAGGGGTGGCGGCTACACCTTC

J: TRBJ2-7
size: few
V: TRBV6-5
D: TRBD2
CDR3: CASSYSSGGSYEQYF
DNA: TGTGCCAGCAGTTATTCGAGCGGGGGATCCTACGAGCAGTACTTC

J: TRBJ2-3
size: NA
V: TRBV6-5
D: TRBD2
CDR3: CASRRLAGGTDTQYF
DNA: TGTGCCAGCAGGCGACTAGCGGGGGGCACAGATACGCAGTATTTT

J: TRBJ2-2
size: NA
V: TRBV5-1
D: TRBD1
CDR3: CASSFWGQGANTGELFF
DNA: TGCGCCAGCAGTTTTTGGGGACAGGGGGCCAACACCGGGGAGCTGTTTTTT

J: TRBJ1-1
size: NA
V: TRBV4-3
D: NA
CDR3: CASSQDFSGRANEAFF
DNA: TGCGCCAGCAGCCAAGATTTTTCGGGCAGGGCCAATGAAGCTTTCTTT

J: TRBJ1-1
size: NA
V: TRBV28
D: NA
CDR3: CASSFRGGRTEAFF
DNA: TGTGCCAGCAGTTTTAGAGGGGGTCGGACTGAAGCTTTCTTT

J: TRBJ2-7
size: NA
V: TRBV30
D: NA
CDR3: CAWSVRFGQVTYEQYF
DNA: TGTGCCTGGAGTGTACGGTTCGGTCAGGTTACCTACGAGCAGTACTTC

J: TRBJ1-5
size: NA
V: TRBV6-5
D: NA
CDR3: CASSNTGRMGQPQHF
DNA: TGTGCCAGCAGCAATACGGGGAGGATGGGTCAGCCCCAGCATTTT

J: TRBJ2-7
size: NA
V: TRBV11-2
D: NA
CDR3: CASSLDSGEQYF
DNA: TGTGCCAGCAGCTTAGATTCGGGGGAGCAGTACTTC

J: TRBJ2-2
size: NA
V: TRBV7-2
D: TRBD1
CDR3: CASSLAAQGATGELFF
DNA: TGTGCCAGCAGCTTAGCGGCGCAGGGGGCTACCGGGGAGCTGTTTTTT

J: TRBJ1-1
size: NA
V: TRBV15
D: NA
CDR3: CATSRDLAAAAFF
DNA: TGTGCCACCAGCAGAGATCTGGCGGCGGCGGCTTTCTTT

J: TRBJ2-1
size: NA
V: TRBV19
D: TRBD2
CDR3: CASFGGYNEQFF
DNA: TGTGCCAGTTTCGGGGGGTACAATGAGCAGTTCTTC

J: TRBJ1-2
size: NA
V: TRBV6-5
D: NA
CDR3: CAGWGGGGYTF
DNA: TGTGCCGGGTGGGGAGGCGGGGGCTACACCTTC

J: TRBJ2-1
size: NA
V: TRBV2
D: TRBD1
CDR3: CASSEVRGRANEQFF
DNA: TGTGCCAGCAGTGAGGTCAGGGGGCGGGCCAATGAGCAGTTCTTC

J: TRBJ1-1
size: NA
V: TRBV7-9
D: NA
CDR3: CASSPTPGTRKNTEAFF
DNA: TGTGCCAGCAGCCCCACCCCCGGGACACGAAAGAACACTGAAGCTTTCTTT

J: TRBJ1-1
size: NA
V: TRBV7-2
D: TRBD1
CDR3: CASSYRQGVDTEAFF
DNA: TGTGCCAGCAGCTATCGACAGGGTGTCGATACTGAAGCTTTCTTT

J: TRBJ1-3
size: NA
V: TRBV14
D: NA
CDR3: CASSPAGGSGNTIYF
DNA: TGTGCCAGCAGCCCGGCGGGGGGTTCTGGAAACACCATATATTTT

J: TRBJ2-3
size: NA
V: TRBV15
D: NA
CDR3: CATSRGQGTDTQYF
DNA: TGTGCCACCAGCAGAGGGCAGGGAACAGATACGCAGTATTTT

J: TRBJ1-6
size: NA
V: TRBV7-2
D: NA
CDR3: CASSQNTDSPLHF
DNA: TGTGCCAGCAGCCAAAATACAGATTCACCCCTCCACTTT

J: TRBJ2-1
size: once
V: TRBV9
D: TRBD1
CDR3: CASSGTGTGRNEQFF
DNA: TGTGCCAGCAGCGGAACTGGGACAGGTCGCAATGAGCAGTTCTTC

J: TRBJ2-7
size: once
V: TRBV7-2
D: NA
CDR3: CASSHRGGGTYEQYF
DNA: TGTGCCAGCAGCCACCGGGGAGGCGGAACCTACGAGCAGTACTTC

J: TRBJ1-4
size: NA
V: TRBV25-1
D: NA
CDR3: CASSKPNAGVGGEKLFF
DNA: TGTGCCAGCAGTAAGCCTAACGCGGGGGTAGGAGGTGAAAAACTGTTTTTT

J: TRBJ2-7
size: NA
V: TRBV6-5
D: TRBD1
CDR3: CASRDRGPYEQYF
DNA: TGTGCCAGCCGGGACAGGGGTCCTTACGAGCAGTACTTC

J: TRBJ2-2
size: NA
V: TRBV2
D: NA
CDR3: CASRRAGELFF
DNA: TGTGCCAGCAGGAGGGCCGGGGAGCTGTTTTTT

J: TRBJ2-2
size: NA
V: TRBV7-8
D: NA
CDR3: CASSSRGLNTGELFF
DNA: TGTGCCAGCAGCTCCAGGGGTCTGAACACCGGGGAGCTGTTTTTT

J: TRBJ2-1
size: NA
V: TRBV5-6
D: TRBD2
CDR3: CASSLTSGGNNEQFF
DNA: TGTGCCAGCAGCTTGACGAGCGGGGGGAACAATGAGCAGTTCTTC

J: TRBJ1-4
size: NA
V: TRBV28
D: NA
CDR3: CASSLFVSREKLFF
DNA: TGTGCCAGCAGTTTATTCGTCTCCAGGGAAAAACTGTTTTTT

J: TRBJ2-4
size: NA
V: TRBV5-1
D: TRBD1
CDR3: CASSGDRNIQYF
DNA: TGCGCCAGCAGCGGGGACAGGAACATTCAGTACTTC

J: TRBJ2-7
size: NA
V: TRBV6-5
D: TRBD1
CDR3: CASRGGTGGSYEQYF
DNA: TGTGCCAGCAGGGGGGGGACAGGGGGAAGTTACGAGCAGTACTTC

J: TRBJ2-1
size: NA
V: TRBV5-5
D: TRBD2
CDR3: CASSLIAGEQFF
DNA: TGTGCCAGCAGCTTGATAGCGGGGGAGCAGTTCTTC

J: TRBJ1-5
size: NA
V: TRBV19
D: TRBD1
CDR3: CASSLRQGAGSDQPQHF
DNA: TGTGCCAGTAGTCTCCGACAGGGGGCAGGTTCGGATCAGCCCCAGCATTTT